This T cell receptor beta chain originates from a study of control samples from healthy donors and cancer patients (dated by TCRdb to the early 2020s). The library was made by the immunoSEQ multiplex PCR assay. The clones in this table, taken by TCRdb from immuneACCESS, are in-frame only. Not every clone is retained; where verified, under half of the shortfall comes from an unresolved V gene, and the cause of the rest is unknown. The sample profile shows around 64,000 clones; about nine tenths of them were found once. Roughly 6% of the sample lies in the top ten. In regard to this clone: Its recognized antigen is unknown. No clone much larger than this one lies a single base away; base qualities are absent.

Inclusive of the bounding cysteine and phenylalanine, the CDR3 is 16 residues long. This entry keeps only the CDR3 DNA: 48 bases, framed from base 1. The germline V gene encodes CDR1 SGHRS and CDR2 YFSETQ. Germline trimming amounts to 0 bases on V and 0 bases on J, with 2 as the count of junction bases outside the gene matches. The TCR comes from a man in his sixties with colorectal cancer. The V gene is TRBV5-1 and the J gene is TRBJ2-3; 9 central bases correspond to TRBD1. The sequenced material came from PBMCs. Read as DNA, the sequence is TGCGCCAGCAGCTTGGATGGACAGGGGAGCACAGATACGCAGTATTTT. This translates into CASSLDGQGSTDTQYF. When the CDR3 is completed using the reference TRBV5-1 and TRBJ2-3 genes on either side, the full variable domain is KAGVTQTPRYLIKTRGQQVTLSCSPISGHRSVSWYQQTPGQGLQFLFEYFSETQRNKGNFPGRFSGRQFSNSRSEMNVSTLELGDSALYLCASSLDGQGSTDTQYFGPGTRLTVL.